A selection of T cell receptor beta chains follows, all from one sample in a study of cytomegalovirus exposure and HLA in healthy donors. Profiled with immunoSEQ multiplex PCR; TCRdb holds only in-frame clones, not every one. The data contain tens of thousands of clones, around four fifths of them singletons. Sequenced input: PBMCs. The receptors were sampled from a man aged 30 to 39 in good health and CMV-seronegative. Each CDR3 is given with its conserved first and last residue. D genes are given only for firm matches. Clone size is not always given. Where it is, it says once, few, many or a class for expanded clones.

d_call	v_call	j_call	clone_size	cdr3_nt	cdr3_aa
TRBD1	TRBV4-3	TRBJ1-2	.	TGCGCCAGCAGCCAAGAATCCTCGGACAGGGAGGATGGCTACACCTTC	CASSQESSDREDGYTF
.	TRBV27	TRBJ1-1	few	TGTGCCAGCAGTTTACAGGGGCTCAATGAAGCTTTCTTT	CASSLQGLNEAFF
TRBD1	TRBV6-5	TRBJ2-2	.	TGTGCCAGCAGTTACCGGACAGGGGCGGTCGGGGAGCTGTTTTTT	CASSYRTGAVGELFF
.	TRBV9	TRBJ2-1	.	TGTGCCAGCAGCGTAGTGGGAGGGGGGTCCTGGGAGCAGTTCTTC	CASSVVGGGSWEQFF
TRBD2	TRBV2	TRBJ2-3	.	TGTGCCAGCTCTAGACCGGGACTAGCGGGGAGCACAGATACGCAGTATTTT	CASSRPGLAGSTDTQYF
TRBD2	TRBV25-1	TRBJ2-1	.	TGTGCCACCGTTCTAGCGGGAGGGCCCCTTTACAATGAGCAGTTCTTC	CATVLAGGPLYNEQFF
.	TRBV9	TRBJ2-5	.	TGTGCCAGCAGCGTCGGACAGCAAGAGACCCAGTACTTC	CASSVGQQETQYF
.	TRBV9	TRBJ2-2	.	TGTGCCAGCAGCGCCCCGGTGGCCGGGGAGCTGTTTTTT	CASSAPVAGELFF
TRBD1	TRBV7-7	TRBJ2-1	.	TGTGCTAGCAGCAAGGGACAGGGGGGGGTATACAATGAGCAGTTCTTC	CASSKGQGGVYNEQFF
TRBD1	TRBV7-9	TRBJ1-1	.	TGTGCCAGCAGCCGACCGGGACAGCCGAACACTGAAGCTTTCTTT	CASSRPGQPNTEAFF
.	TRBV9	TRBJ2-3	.	TGTGCCAGCAGCGTAGGCAGGCTCACAGATACGCAGTATTTT	CASSVGRLTDTQYF
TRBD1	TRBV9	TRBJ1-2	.	TGTGCCAGCAGCGTAGAGACAGGGGAGTACTATGGCTACACCTTC	CASSVETGEYYGYTF
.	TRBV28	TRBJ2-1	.	TGTGCCAGCAGTTTGCGGGGGCTTAACAATGAGCAGTTCTTC	CASSLRGLNNEQFF